The next 25 T cell receptor beta chains were all read from a single sample in a study of blood T cell repertoires in COVID-19. The assay was immunoSEQ multiplex PCR, and TCRdb's table has in-frame clones only and misses some. The sample lists 100,000 to 150,000 clones; approximately 90% were seen once. Sequencing was done on a sample of peripheral blood. The receptor set was obtained from a human donor in a cohort sampled during active COVID-19.

This clone was seen once. J is TRBJ2-1 and V is TRBV27; the D gene is possibly TRBD2 (5 bases). Trimming took 6 bases from V and 2 from J, leaving 11 bases between them. Per the germline V gene, CDR1 is MNHEY and CDR2 is SMNVEV (reference sequence). The CDR3 runs to 14 residues. The chain's CDR3 is CASRREYAYNEQFF. The DNA for the CDR3 is TGTGCCAGCAGAAGGGAGTACGCCTACAATGAGCAGTTCTTC.

This clone was seen once. The J gene is TRBJ2-5, the V gene TRBV2; 8 positions agree with TRBD1. The germline V gene encodes CDR1 SNHLY and CDR2 FYNNEI. J was trimmed by 2 bases and V by 3 bases; bases with no gene match: 5. The CDR3 loop spans 15 amino acids. The CDR3, as DNA: TGTGCCAGCAGTGATGCCGGGACAGGTCAAGAGACCCAGTACTTC. This codes for CASSDAGTGQETQYF.

The chain combines TRBV11-2 with TRBJ2-7; 7 bases map to TRBD1. This CDR3 comprises 14 residues. Unmatched junction bases numbered 2, after V lost 1 base and J lost 2 bases. Germline CDR1 reads SGHAT; CDR2 reads FQNNGV. The CDR3 nucleotides read TGTGCCAGCAGCTTAGGACAGGGCCCCTACGAGCAGTACTTC. This sequence encodes CASSLGQGPYEQYF. The full variable domain, in which reference TRBV11-2 and TRBJ2-7 provide the parts outside the CDR3, is EAGVAQSPRYKIIEKRQSVAFWCNPISGHATLYWYQQILGQGPKLLIQFQNNGVVDDSQLPKDRFSAERLKGVDSTLKIQPAKLEDSAVYLCASSLGQGPYEQYFGPGTRLTVT.

The V gene is TRBV20-1, the J gene TRBJ2-6, with a possible D match to TRBD1 (5 bases). CDR1 and CDR2 (germline): DFQATT, SNEGSKA (reference sequence). This CDR3 contains 15 residues. V was shortened by 3 bases and J by 4 bases, with 13 bases between the two germline ends. CDR3 nucleotide sequence: TGCAGTGCTAGTGATAGCAGGGCCGGGGCCAACGTCCTGACTTTC. The encoded protein is CSASDSRAGANVLTF.

This clone was observed a single time. The chain uses TRBV6-5 and TRBJ2-7, with 9 bases matching TRBD1. The CDR3 contains 15 residues. With 7 bases clipped from V and 8 bases from J, the junction kept 15 bases outside the gene matches. Germline CDR1 reads MNHEY; CDR2 reads SVGAGI. The CDR3 DNA is TGTGCCAGCAATAACCCCGGGACAGGGAATTTTAAGCAGTACTTC. This translates into CASNNPGTGNFKQYF.

The chain uses TRBV7-9 and TRBJ2-5, with D possibly being TRBD1 (5 bases). The V gene lost 0 bases and the J gene lost 8 bases, with 16 bases spanning the gap. The CDR3 covers 15 residues. CDR1 is SEHNR, CDR2 FQNEAQ, per germline (reference sequence). CDR3 DNA: TGTGCCAGCAGCTTAGCTGTGGGGCGGTACAAAACCCAGTACTTC. This codes for CASSLAVGRYKTQYF.

The chain combines TRBV15 with TRBJ2-2; 12 bases align to TRBD2. Germline V gives CDR1 LNHNV, CDR2 YYDKDF (reference sequence). The CDR3 contains 17 residues. The trim removed 3 bases at V and 2 bases at J, leaving 4 bases unmatched. The CDR3 DNA sequence: TGTGCCACCAGCAGGTCTAGCGGGAGGGCCAACACCGGGGAGCTGTTTTTT. It specifies CATSRSSGRANTGELFF.

The genes are TRBV4-2 and TRBJ1-3; no reliable D call. Germline V gene data show CDR1 as LGHNA and CDR2 as YNFKEQ. The CDR3 is made up of 12 amino acids. Trimming pared 0 bases from V and 8 bases from J, leaving 5 bases between. The CDR3 loop reads CASSQEGDTIYF. The CDR3, as DNA: TGTGCCAGCAGCCAAGAGGGAGACACCATATATTTT.

The chain combines TRBV7-9 with TRBJ2-1; maybe TRBD2 (5 bases). The CDR3 covers 15 residues. Trimming took 5 bases from V and 0 from J, leaving 11 bases between them. From germline, CDR1 is SEHNR and CDR2 FQNEAQ (reference sequence). The CDR3 bases are TGTGCCAGCAGCATTGGACTGAGCTCCTACAATGAGCAGTTCTTC. Translation: CASSIGLSSYNEQFF. Using reference TRBV7-9 and TRBJ2-1 for the parts outside the CDR3, the full variable domain is DTGVSQNPRHKITKRGQNVTFRCDPISEHNRLYWYRQTLGQGPEFLTYFQNEAQLEKSRLLSDRFSAERPKGSFSTLEIQRTEQGDSAMYLCASSIGLSSYNEQFFGPGTRLTVL.

The rearrangement uses TRBV27 and TRBJ2-1; 10 positions match TRBD2. CDR3 size: 18 residues. The germline V gene encodes CDR1 MNHEY and CDR2 SMNVEV (reference sequence). J gave up 5 bases and V 4 bases, and 14 bases lay outside the gene matches. The CDR3 nucleotides read TGTGCCAGCAGTTATGGGTGGGGGGGGCTAGCGGGAGACAATGAGCAGTTCTTC. This gives the protein CASSYGWGGLAGDNEQFF.

This chain links TRBV27 with TRBJ2-1, with 12 bases aligning to TRBD2. This CDR3 contains 15 residues. The germline V gene encodes CDR1 MNHEY and CDR2 SMNVEV (reference sequence). The trim removed 3 bases at V and 6 bases at J, leaving 3 bases unmatched. CDR3 sequence reads: CASSLLAGGINEQFF. CDR3 DNA sequence: TGTGCCAGCAGTTTGCTAGCGGGGGGGATCAATGAGCAGTTCTTC.

The CDR3 protein is CASSPRTGRQPQHF. The CDR3 bases are TGTGCCAGCAGCCCCCGGACAGGGCGTCAGCCCCAGCATTTT. This sequence joins TRBV5-8 and TRBJ1-5; 8 bases are a match to TRBD1. Germline loops: CDR1 SGHTS, CDR2 YDEGEE. V shed 4 bases and J 6 bases; nucleotides not matched to a gene: 6. This CDR3 region has 14 residues. The full variable domain, with the rest looked up from reference TRBV5-8 and TRBJ1-5, is EAGVTQSPTHLIKTRGQQATLRCSPISGHTSVYWYQQALGLGLQFLLWYDEGEERNRGNFPPRFSGRQFPNYSSELNVNALELEDSALYLCASSPRTGRQPQHFGDGTRLSIL.

This clone was detected once. The gene calls are TRBV12-3 or TRBV12-4 and TRBJ1-3, with D possibly TRBD1 on 6 matching bases. Trimming left V 3 bases short and J 4 bases short, with 7 bases between. The CDR3 has 13 amino acids. This chain's CDR3 is CASSLQGGNTIYF. The CDR3 DNA follows: TGTGCCAGCAGTTTGCAGGGGGGAAACACCATATATTTT.

This clone was recorded only once. The CDR3 nucleotides are TGTGCCAGCAGTGAACAGAGCGCCCCAAAAGAGACCCAGTACTTC. Amino acids: CASSEQSAPKETQYF. This chain uses TRBV6-1 with TRBJ2-5; no firm D call. The V gene lost 2 bases and the J gene lost 3 bases, with 13 bases spanning the gap. Per the germline V gene, CDR1 is MNHNS and CDR2 is SASEGT. The CDR3 sequence is 15 residues long.

The V call is TRBV4-1, the J call TRBJ2-1; 10 bases map to TRBD2. Germline assignment: CDR1 MGHRA and CDR2 YSYEKL. With V trimmed by 0 bases and J by 9 bases, 11 bases remained unmatched. The CDR3 contains 17 residues. CDR3 residues: CASSQDLSGRVTFEQFF. The CDR3 coding sequence is TGCGCCAGCAGCCAAGATCTGAGCGGGAGGGTTACATTTGAGCAGTTCTTC.

The chain combines TRBV7-9 with TRBJ2-7, with a weak D call TRBD1 (6 bases). V gave up 5 bases and J gave up 7 bases, with 12 bases separating them. CDR1 is SEHNR, CDR2 FQNEAQ, per germline (reference sequence). The CDR3 has 12 amino acids. CDR3 sequence: CASSAGAWEQYF. CDR3 in DNA: TGTGCCAGCAGCGCAGGGGCCTGGGAGCAGTACTTC.

This sequence joins TRBV6-5 and TRBJ1-5, with D maybe TRBD1 (6 bases). This CDR3 has 15 residues. The germline CDR1 and CDR2 sequences are MNHEY and SVGAGI. V was cut by 6 bases and J by 0 bases, with 12 bases left in between. The CDR3 sequence is CASSPGQYSNQPQHF. The DNA for the CDR3 is TGTGCCAGCAGCCCGGGACAATATAGCAATCAGCCCCAGCATTTT.

This chain links TRBV11-2 with TRBJ2-2; TRBD2 matches at 8 bases. With 1 base clipped from V and 2 bases from J, the junction kept 9 bases outside the gene matches. In germline, CDR1 is SGHAT, CDR2 FQNNGV. This CDR3 is built from 18 residues. This CDR3 is CASSLGVWAGGNTGELFF. As DNA, the CDR3 is TGTGCCAGCAGCTTAGGAGTGTGGGCGGGGGGCAACACCGGGGAGCTGTTTTTT.

The chain combines TRBV5-4 with TRBJ2-3, with 9 bases aligning to TRBD2. The germline gives CDR1 SGHNT, CDR2 YYREEE (reference sequence). The CDR3 has 17 amino acids. Trimming took 1 base from V and 2 from J; bases not matched to a gene: 8. The CDR3 coding sequence is TGTGCCAGCAGCTTGAGGAGCGGGAGGCCCCTCACAGATACGCAGTATTTT. Amino acids: CASSLRSGRPLTDTQYF. Variable domain in full (rest from reference TRBV5-4 and TRBJ2-3): ETGVTQSPTHLIKTRGQQVTLRCSSQSGHNTVSWYQQALGQGPQFIFQYYREEENGRGNFPPRFSGLQFPNYSSELNVNALELDDSALYLCASSLRSGRPLTDTQYFGPGTRLTVL.

This rearrangement joins TRBV7-2 to TRBJ1-2, with a weak D call TRBD1 (5 bases). This CDR3 is built from 15 residues. Trimming stripped 5 bases from V and 0 bases from J, with 13 bases between. Looked up from germline, CDR1 is SGHTA and CDR2 is FQGNSA. CDR3 sequence: CASSTRQKSNYGYTF. The CDR3 nucleotides read TGTGCCAGCAGCACTCGACAGAAATCTAACTATGGCTACACCTTC.

The V gene is TRBV5-1, the J gene TRBJ2-2; TRBD1 agrees at 11 bases. Germline values: CDR1 SGHRS, CDR2 YFSETQ. The CDR3 runs to 14 residues. Trimming took 5 bases from V and 6 from J; bases not matched to a gene: 3. CDR3 loop: CASSGQGAAGELFF. CDR3 DNA: TGCGCCAGCAGTGGACAGGGGGCGGCCGGGGAGCTGTTTTTT.

The V call is TRBV24-1, the J call TRBJ2-3, with 7 bases identical to TRBD2. Trimming at V came to 4 bases and at J to 5 bases, leaving 14 bases not matched to a gene. There are 17 residues in the CDR3. The germline gives CDR1 KGHDR, CDR2 SFDVKD. This CDR3 is CATSDPGEAGVRDTQYF. The CDR3 nucleotides are TGTGCCACCAGTGACCCCGGGGAGGCGGGAGTGCGAGATACGCAGTATTTT.

Turning to this clone: The same CDR3 also results from other DNA sequences found in this sample. The genes are TRBV10-3 and TRBJ2-5; D remains unclear. The CDR3 runs 12 residues. Trimming took off 0 bases at V and 5 bases at J, with 4 bases between the two ends. Germline V gene data show CDR1 as ENHRY and CDR2 as SYGVKD. The chain's CDR3 is CAISESRETQYF. The CDR3 nucleotides read TGTGCCATCAGTGAGTCGCGGGAGACCCAGTACTTC.

The CDR3 here is CASSLGELVKDEQYF. The CDR3 nucleotides are TGTGCCAGCAGCTTAGGGGAGTTGGTAAAGGACGAGCAGTACTTC. The chain uses TRBV11-2 and TRBJ2-7, with a possible D match to TRBD2 (5 bases). The CDR3 has 15 residues. The V gene's germline CDR1 is SGHAT and CDR2 FQNNGV. Trimming left V 1 base short and J 5 bases short, with 15 bases between.

The chain joins TRBV7-9 to TRBJ2-7, with 9 bases matching TRBD1. CDR3 length equals 16 residues. Germline assignment: CDR1 SEHNR and CDR2 FQNEAQ (reference sequence). V gave up 5 bases and J gave up 3 bases; unmatched junction bases: 11. In nucleotides, the CDR3 is TGTGCCAGCAGCGCGCAGCAGGGGACAGGGCACTACGAGCAGTACTTC. This sequence encodes CASSAQQGTGHYEQYF. The entire variable domain, with the rest obtained from reference TRBV7-9 and TRBJ2-7, is as follows: DTGVSQNPRHKITKRGQNVTFRCDPISEHNRLYWYRQTLGQGPEFLTYFQNEAQLEKSRLLSDRFSAERPKGSFSTLEIQRTEQGDSAMYLCASSAQQGTGHYEQYFGPGTRLTVT.